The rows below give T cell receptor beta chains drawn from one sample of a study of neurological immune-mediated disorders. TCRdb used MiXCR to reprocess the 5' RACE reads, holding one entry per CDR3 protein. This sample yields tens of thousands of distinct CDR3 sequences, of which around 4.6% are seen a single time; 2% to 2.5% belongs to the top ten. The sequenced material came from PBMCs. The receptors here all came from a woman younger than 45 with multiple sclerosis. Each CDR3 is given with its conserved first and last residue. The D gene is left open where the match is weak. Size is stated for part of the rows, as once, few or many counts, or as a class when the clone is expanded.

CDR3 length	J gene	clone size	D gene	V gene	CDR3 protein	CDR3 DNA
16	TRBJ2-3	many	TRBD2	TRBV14	CASSQDSPGGADTQYF	TGTGCCAGCAGCCAAGACTCCCCGGGAGGGGCAGATACGCAGTATTTT
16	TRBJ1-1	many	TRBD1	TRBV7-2	CASSLNSRTGPTEAFF	TGTGCCAGCAGCTTAAATAGTAGGACAGGGCCAACTGAAGCTTTCTTT
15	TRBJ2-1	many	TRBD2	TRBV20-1	CSASQGLAGYNEQFF	TGCAGTGCTTCCCAGGGGCTAGCGGGTTACAATGAGCAGTTCTTC
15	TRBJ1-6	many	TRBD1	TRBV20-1	CSALTGGSYNSPLHF	TGCAGTGCTTTGACAGGGGGCTCCTATAATTCACCCCTCCACTTT
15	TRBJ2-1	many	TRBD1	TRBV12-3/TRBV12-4	CASSTQGWERNEQFF	TGTGCCAGCAGCACACAGGGGTGGGAGAGGAATGAGCAGTTCTTC
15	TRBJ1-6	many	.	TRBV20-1	CSAGRDTLKYSPLHF	TGCAGTGCCGGACGGGACACCCTAAAGTACTCACCCCTCCACTTT
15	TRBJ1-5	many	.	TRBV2	CASTEGRNSNQPQHF	TGTGCCAGCACCGAAGGACGTAATAGCAATCAGCCCCAGCATTTT
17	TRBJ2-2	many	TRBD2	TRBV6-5	CASSYSLAGAHTGELFF	TGTGCCAGCAGTTACTCATTAGCGGGAGCTCACACCGGGGAGCTGTTTTTT
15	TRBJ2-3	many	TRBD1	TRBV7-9	CASSAGTGGTDTQYF	TGTGCCAGCAGTGCCGGGACAGGGGGAACAGATACGCAGTATTTT
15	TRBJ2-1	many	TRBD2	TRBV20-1	CSAPRASGSRDEQFF	TGCAGTGCTCCTAGGGCTAGCGGGAGTAGGGATGAGCAGTTCTTC
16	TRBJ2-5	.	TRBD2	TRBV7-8	CASSPMGGRALKTQYF	TGTGCCAGCAGCCCCATGGGCGGGAGGGCCTTAAAGACCCAGTACTTC
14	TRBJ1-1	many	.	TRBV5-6	CASSLLSLGTEAFF	TGTGCCAGCAGCTTGCTTAGTCTTGGAACTGAAGCTTTCTTT
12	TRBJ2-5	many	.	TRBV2	CASSVSGETQYF	TGTGCCAGCAGTGTGTCGGGAGAGACCCAGTACTTC
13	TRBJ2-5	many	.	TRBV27	CASSLSYQETQYF	TGTGCCAGCAGTTTATCGTACCAAGAGACCCAGTACTTC
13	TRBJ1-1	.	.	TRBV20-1	CSARNAGGTEAFF	TGCAGTGCTAGAAACGCCGGGGGTACTGAAGCTTTCTTT
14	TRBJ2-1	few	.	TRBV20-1	CSAVQARSYNEQFF	TGCAGTGCAGTTCAGGCGAGGTCCTACAATGAGCAGTTCTTC
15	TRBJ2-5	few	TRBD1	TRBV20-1	CSAREAGGGWETQYF	TGCAGTGCTAGAGAAGCAGGGGGCGGATGGGAGACCCAGTACTTC
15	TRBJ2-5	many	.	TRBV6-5	CASSYQHTTRETQYF	TGTGCCAGCAGTTACCAGCACACTACTAGGGAGACCCAGTACTTC
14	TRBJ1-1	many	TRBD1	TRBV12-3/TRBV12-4	CASSLGQGWTEAFF	TGTGCCAGCAGTTTAGGACAGGGATGGACTGAAGCTTTCTTT
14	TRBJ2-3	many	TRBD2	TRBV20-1	CSALTSGRTDTQYF	TGCAGTGCTCTGACTAGCGGGAGAACAGATACGCAGTATTTT
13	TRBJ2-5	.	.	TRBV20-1	CSAIGTQQETQYF	TGCAGTGCTATCGGGACTCAACAAGAGACCCAGTACTTC
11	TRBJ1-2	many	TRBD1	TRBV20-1	CSAKTGDGYTF	TGCAGTGCCAAAACAGGGGATGGCTACACCTTC
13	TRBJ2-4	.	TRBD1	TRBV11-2	CASSLTGAKIQYF	TGTGCCAGCAGCTTAACAGGGGCGAAAATTCAGTACTTC